The clone carrying this T cell receptor (beta chain) has ten or more counts. In germline, CDR1 is LNHNV, CDR2 YYDKDF (reference sequence). Trimming shortened V by 0 bases and J by 7 bases, and 21 bases separated the two germline ends. The CDR3 has 17 residues. These data come from a study of T-cell reconstitution after alpha-beta-depleted transplantation in children. Library preparation (for TCRbeta) was performed with unique molecular identifiers. TCRdb fed the PCR reads into MiXCR, producing one record per CDR3 protein. The sample consists of more than 90,000 distinct CDR3 sequences, roughly 8% of them appearing once.

This clonotype was obtained from a human donor who donated a stem cell graft to a child with congenital amegakaryocytic thrombocytopenia. J is TRBJ1-1 and V is TRBV15; D remains ambiguous. This specimen was PBMCs from the stem cell graft donor, taken from the stem cell graft. The CDR3 bases are TGTGCCACCAGCAGAGACACCGATATATGGGCACGCAATGAAGCTTTCTTT. It yields the protein CATSRDTDIWARNEAFF.